A single sample gave rise to the 8 T cell receptor beta chains below, sequenced in a study of somatic mutations in cytotoxic T cells in rheumatoid arthritis (dated by TCRdb to 2017 to 2019). Library creation used the immunoSEQ multiplex PCR assay. TCRdb retrieved this table from immuneACCESS and kept in-frame rearrangements only. Not all clones are present; in checked studies, unresolved V genes account for under half, and no reason is known for the remainder. Counted in this sample were 15,000 to 20,000 clones; approximately 84% of them appeared once. Roughly 20% of the sample is taken by the ten largest. The sample taken for sequencing was CD8+ T cells sorted from blood. The receptors come from an adult with rheumatoid arthritis.

The chain has TRBV5-4 and TRBJ2-7; D possibly corresponds to TRBD1 (8 bases). From germline, CDR1 is SGHNT and CDR2 YYREEE (reference sequence). The length of the CDR3 is 16 residues. The ends were cut back, 3 bases at V and 2 bases at J, with 18 bases in the middle. The CDR3 DNA follows: TGTGCCAGCAGCTCTTGGGGGGGGGACAGGACCTACGAGCAGTACTTC. Translation gives CASSSWGGDRTYEQYF. Based on the CDR3 plus reference TRBV5-4 and TRBJ2-7, the full variable domain is ETGVTQSPTHLIKTRGQQVTLRCSSQSGHNTVSWYQQALGQGPQFIFQYYREEENGRGNFPPRFSGLQFPNYSSELNVNALELDDSALYLCASSSWGGDRTYEQYFGPGTRLTVT.

The chain employs TRBV5-4 and TRBJ2-7, with D possibly called TRBD1 or TRBD2 (5 bases each). V was clipped by 2 bases and J by 1 base, with 16 bases between them. CDR3 length: 16 amino acids. The germline gives CDR1 SGHNT, CDR2 YYREEE (reference sequence). The DNA for the CDR3 is TGTGCCAGCAGCTTATCTCCGGGACCGCCATCCTACGAGCAGTACTTC. As protein: CASSLSPGPPSYEQYF. Full variable domain (missing parts from reference TRBV5-4 and TRBJ2-7): ETGVTQSPTHLIKTRGQQVTLRCSSQSGHNTVSWYQQALGQGPQFIFQYYREEENGRGNFPPRFSGLQFPNYSSELNVNALELDDSALYLCASSLSPGPPSYEQYFGPGTRLTVT.

This clone has only one observation. The chain carries TRBV6-1 and TRBJ2-7; D might be TRBD1 or TRBD2, each matching 6 bases. The length of the CDR3 is 14 residues. With 1 base removed from V and 5 bases from J, the gap between germline ends came to 12 bases. CDR1 and CDR2 from the germline V gene are MNHNS and SASEGT. CDR3: CASSEDGGLNEQYF. The DNA of the CDR3 is TGTGCCAGCAGTGAAGATGGGGGGCTGAACGAGCAGTACTTC.

The chain combines TRBV2 with TRBJ1-1, with D possibly matching TRBD1 (6 bases). The CDR3 runs to 15 residues. Per the germline V gene, CDR1 is SNHLY and CDR2 is FYNNEI. The V gene lost 2 bases and the J gene lost 4 bases, with 14 bases spanning the gap. The CDR3 protein is CASSESPGAVTEAFF. The CDR3 DNA sequence: TGTGCCAGCAGTGAAAGTCCGGGGGCGGTCACTGAAGCTTTCTTT.

This clone showed up just a few times. This chain uses TRBV4-1 with TRBJ1-6; 8 bases fit TRBD1. The V gene's germline CDR1 is MGHRA and CDR2 YSYEKL. Unmatched junction bases numbered 7, after V lost 4 bases and J lost 2 bases. The CDR3 contains 17 residues. The CDR3: CASSPLGQAPYNSPLHF. CDR3 nucleotide sequence: TGCGCCAGCAGCCCATTGGGACAGGCTCCCTATAATTCACCCCTCCACTTT.

This sequence joins TRBV7-2 and TRBJ2-3; D not resolved. V lost 3 bases to trimming and J lost 2 bases, with 9 bases between them. The CDR3 extends over 14 amino acids. Germline assignment: CDR1 SGHTA and CDR2 FQGNSA. The CDR3, as DNA: TGTGCCAGCAGCTTGGTTGATATCACAGATACGCAGTATTTT. It translates to CASSLVDITDTQYF.

A word on this clone: Compared with germline, one end of the junction differs, possibly owing to a read error. The chain combines TRBV5-1 with TRBJ2-7; D gene unclear. The length of the CDR3 is 14 residues. CDR1 is SGHRS, CDR2 YFSETQ, per germline. This CDR3 reads CASSLVYGSFEQYF. In DNA form, the CDR3 reads TGCGCCAGCAGCTTGGTGTACGGGTCCTTCGAGCAGTACTTC. Supplemented by reference TRBV5-1 and TRBJ2-7, the full variable domain reads KAGVTQTPRYLIKTRGQQVTLSCSPISGHRSVSWYQQTPGQGLQFLFEYFSETQRNKGNFPGRFSGRQFSNSRSEMNVSTLELGDSALYLCASSLVYGSFEQYFGPGTRLTVT.

V usage is TRBV5-1 and J usage is TRBJ2-1; D ambiguous. This CDR3 comprises 13 residues. V lost 0 bases and J 4 bases, leaving 5 bases between the germline ends. Per germline, CDR1 SGHRS and CDR2 YFSETQ. The CDR3 DNA reads as TGCGCCAGCAGCTTGGTCAGTTACAATGAGCAGTTCTTC. It yields the protein CASSLVSYNEQFF.